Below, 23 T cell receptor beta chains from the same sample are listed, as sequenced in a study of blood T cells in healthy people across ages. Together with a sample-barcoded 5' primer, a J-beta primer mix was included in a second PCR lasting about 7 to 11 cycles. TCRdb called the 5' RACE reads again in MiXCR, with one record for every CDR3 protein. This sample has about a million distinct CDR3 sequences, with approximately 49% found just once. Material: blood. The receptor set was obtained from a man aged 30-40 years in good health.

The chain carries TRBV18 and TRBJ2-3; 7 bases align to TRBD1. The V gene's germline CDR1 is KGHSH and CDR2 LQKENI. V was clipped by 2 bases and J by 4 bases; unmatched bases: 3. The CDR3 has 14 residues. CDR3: CASSPTGAPDTQYF. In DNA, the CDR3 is TGTGCCAGCTCACCAACAGGGGCTCCAGATACGCAGTATTTT.

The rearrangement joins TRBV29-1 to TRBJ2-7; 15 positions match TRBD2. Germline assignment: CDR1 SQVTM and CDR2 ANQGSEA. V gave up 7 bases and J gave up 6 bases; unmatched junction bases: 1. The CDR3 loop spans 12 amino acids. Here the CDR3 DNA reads TGCAGCGGGGGACTAGCGGGGGGCGAGCAGTACTTC. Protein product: CSGGLAGGEQYF.

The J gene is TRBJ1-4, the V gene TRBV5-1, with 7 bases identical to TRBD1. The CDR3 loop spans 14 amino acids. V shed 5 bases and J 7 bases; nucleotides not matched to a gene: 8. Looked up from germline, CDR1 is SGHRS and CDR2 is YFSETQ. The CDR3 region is CASRQGQAGEKLFF. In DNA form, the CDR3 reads TGCGCCAGCAGGCAAGGACAGGCCGGTGAAAAACTGTTTTTT.

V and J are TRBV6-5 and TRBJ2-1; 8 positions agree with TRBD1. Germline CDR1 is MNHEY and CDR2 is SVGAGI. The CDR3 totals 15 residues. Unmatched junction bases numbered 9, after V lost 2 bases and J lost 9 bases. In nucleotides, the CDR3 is TGTGCCAGCAGTTACGTGGACAGGGTACGCAGTGAGCAGTTCTTC. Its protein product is CASSYVDRVRSEQFF.

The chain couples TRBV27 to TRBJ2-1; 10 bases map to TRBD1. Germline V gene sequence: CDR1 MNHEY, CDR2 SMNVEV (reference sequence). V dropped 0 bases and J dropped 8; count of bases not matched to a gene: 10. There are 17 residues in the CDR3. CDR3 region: CASSLSRPGQGYYEQFF. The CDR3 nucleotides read TGTGCCAGCAGTTTATCGAGGCCGGGACAGGGGTATTATGAGCAGTTCTTC.

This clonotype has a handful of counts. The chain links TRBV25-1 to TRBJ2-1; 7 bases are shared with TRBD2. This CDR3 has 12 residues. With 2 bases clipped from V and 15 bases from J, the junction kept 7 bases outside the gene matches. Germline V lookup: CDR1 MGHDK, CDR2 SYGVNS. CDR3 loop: CASSELSGRLFF. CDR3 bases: TGTGCCAGCAGTGAACTTAGCGGGCGTCTGTTCTTC.

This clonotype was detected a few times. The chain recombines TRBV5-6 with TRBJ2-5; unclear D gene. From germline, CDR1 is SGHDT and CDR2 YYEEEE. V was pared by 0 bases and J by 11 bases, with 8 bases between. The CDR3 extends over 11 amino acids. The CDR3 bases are TGTGCCAGCAGCTTGGGTCACGCGCAGTACTTC. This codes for CASSLGHAQYF.

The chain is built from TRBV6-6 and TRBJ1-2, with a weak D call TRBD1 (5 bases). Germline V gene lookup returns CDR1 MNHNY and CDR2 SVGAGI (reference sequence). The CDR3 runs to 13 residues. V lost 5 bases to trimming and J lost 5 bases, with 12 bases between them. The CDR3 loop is CASSPDSGYGYTF. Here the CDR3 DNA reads TGTGCCAGCAGTCCCGACAGCGGATATGGCTACACCTTC.

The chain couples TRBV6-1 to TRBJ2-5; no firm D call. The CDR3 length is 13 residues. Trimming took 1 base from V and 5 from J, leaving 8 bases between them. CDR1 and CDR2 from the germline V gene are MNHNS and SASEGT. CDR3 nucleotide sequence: TGTGCCAGCAGTGAAGGAAGATCTGAGACCCAGTACTTC. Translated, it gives CASSEGRSETQYF.

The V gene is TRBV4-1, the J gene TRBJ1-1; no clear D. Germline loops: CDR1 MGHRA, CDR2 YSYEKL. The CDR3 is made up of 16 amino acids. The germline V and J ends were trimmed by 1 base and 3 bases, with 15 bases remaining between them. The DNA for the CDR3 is TGCGCCAGCAGCCAAGCCCCGCGGGGAGGGTACACTGAAGCTTTCTTT. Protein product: CASSQAPRGGYTEAFF.

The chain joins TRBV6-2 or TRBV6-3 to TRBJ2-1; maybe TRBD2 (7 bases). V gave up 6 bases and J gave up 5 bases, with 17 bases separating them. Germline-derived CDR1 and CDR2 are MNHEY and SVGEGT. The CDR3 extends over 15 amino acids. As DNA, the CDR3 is TGTGCCAGCAGCCTCCTTCGCGGGGGCGACAATGAGCAGTTCTTC. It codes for CASSLLRGGDNEQFF.

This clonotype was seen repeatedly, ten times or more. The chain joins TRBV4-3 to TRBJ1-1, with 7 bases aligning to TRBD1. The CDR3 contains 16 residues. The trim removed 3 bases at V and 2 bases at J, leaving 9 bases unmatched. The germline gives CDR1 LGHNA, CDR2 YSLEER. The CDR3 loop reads CASSHISGGSNTEAFF. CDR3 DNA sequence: TGCGCCAGCAGCCACATTTCAGGGGGAAGTAACACTGAAGCTTTCTTT.

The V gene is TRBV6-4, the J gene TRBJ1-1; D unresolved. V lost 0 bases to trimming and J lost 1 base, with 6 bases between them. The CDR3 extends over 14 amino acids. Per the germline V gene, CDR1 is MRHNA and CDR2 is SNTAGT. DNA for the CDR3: TGTGCCAGCAGTGACTCGAGCAGGAACACTGAAGCTTTCTTT. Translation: CASSDSSRNTEAFF.

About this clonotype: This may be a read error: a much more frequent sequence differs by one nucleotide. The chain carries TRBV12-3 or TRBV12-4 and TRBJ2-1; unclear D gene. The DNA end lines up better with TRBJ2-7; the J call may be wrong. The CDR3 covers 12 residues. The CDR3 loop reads CASSLFGNEQYF. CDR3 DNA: TGTGCCAGCAGTTTATTTGGGAATGAGCAGTACTTC.

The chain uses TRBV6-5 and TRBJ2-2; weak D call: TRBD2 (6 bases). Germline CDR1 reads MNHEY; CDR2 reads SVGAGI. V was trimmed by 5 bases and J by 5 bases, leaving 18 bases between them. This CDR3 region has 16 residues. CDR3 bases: TGTGCCAGCAGTCTTTCTTCCGGGACTGGGACCGGGGAGCTGTTTTTT. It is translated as CASSLSSGTGTGELFF.

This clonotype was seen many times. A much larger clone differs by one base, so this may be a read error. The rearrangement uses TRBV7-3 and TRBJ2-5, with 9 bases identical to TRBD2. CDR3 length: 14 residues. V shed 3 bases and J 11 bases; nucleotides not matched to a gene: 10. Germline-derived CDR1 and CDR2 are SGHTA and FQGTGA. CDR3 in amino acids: CASSFSSGANEQYF. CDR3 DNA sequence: TGTGCCAGCAGCTTTTCTAGCGGGGCGAATGAGCAGTACTTC.

CDR3 protein: CASSSQANEQFF. The CDR3, as DNA: TGTGCCAGCAGCTCGCAGGCCAATGAGCAGTTCTTC. The genes are TRBV7-9 and TRBJ2-1; D unresolved. The CDR3 is 12 amino acids. V lost 4 bases and J 6 bases, leaving 7 bases between the germline ends. Germline CDR1 SEHNR, CDR2 FQNEAQ (reference sequence). The whole variable domain, filled in from reference TRBV7-9 and TRBJ2-1, reads DTGVSQNPRHKITKRGQNVTFRCDPISEHNRLYWYRQTLGQGPEFLTYFQNEAQLEKSRLLSDRFSAERPKGSFSTLEIQRTEQGDSAMYLCASSSQANEQFFGPGTRLTVL.

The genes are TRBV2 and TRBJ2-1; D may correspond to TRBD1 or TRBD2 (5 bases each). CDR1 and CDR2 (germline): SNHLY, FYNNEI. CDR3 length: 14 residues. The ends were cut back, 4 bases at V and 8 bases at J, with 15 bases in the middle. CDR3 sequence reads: CASSGAEGPHEQFF. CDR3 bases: TGTGCCAGCAGTGGGGCCGAGGGGCCGCATGAGCAGTTCTTC.

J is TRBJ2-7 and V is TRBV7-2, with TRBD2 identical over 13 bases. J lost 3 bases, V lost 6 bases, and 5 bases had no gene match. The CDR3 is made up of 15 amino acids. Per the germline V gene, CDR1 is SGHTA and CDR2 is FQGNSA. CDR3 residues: CASRPGLAGNYEQYF. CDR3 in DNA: TGTGCCAGCAGGCCGGGACTAGCGGGGAACTACGAGCAGTACTTC. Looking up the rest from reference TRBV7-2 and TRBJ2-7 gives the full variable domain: GAGVSQSPSNKVTEKGKDVELRCDPISGHTALYWYRQSLGQGLEFLIYFQGNSAPDKSGLPSDRFSAERTGGSVSTLTIQRTQQEDSAVYLCASRPGLAGNYEQYFGPGTRLTVT.

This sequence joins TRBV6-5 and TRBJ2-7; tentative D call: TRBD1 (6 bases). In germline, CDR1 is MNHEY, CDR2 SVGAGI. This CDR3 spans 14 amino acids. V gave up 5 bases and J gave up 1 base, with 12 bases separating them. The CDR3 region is CASSDRSGSYEQYF. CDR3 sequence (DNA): TGTGCCAGCAGTGACAGGAGTGGGTCCTACGAGCAGTACTTC.

This CDR3 is CSAREDRFEVEQYF. The CDR3 DNA reads TGCAGTGCTAGAGAGGATCGGTTCGAGGTGGAGCAGTACTTC. The genes are TRBV20-1 and TRBJ2-7, with unresolved D. Trimming took off 0 bases at V and 7 bases at J, with 16 bases between the two ends. Germline CDR1 and CDR2: DFQATT and SNEGSKA (reference sequence). The CDR3 consists of 14 residues.

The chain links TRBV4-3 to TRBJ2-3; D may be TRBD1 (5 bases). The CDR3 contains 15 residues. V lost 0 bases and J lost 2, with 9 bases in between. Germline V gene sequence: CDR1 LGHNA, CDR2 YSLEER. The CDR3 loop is CASSQDWGLTDTQYF. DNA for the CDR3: TGCGCCAGCAGCCAAGATTGGGGCCTCACAGATACGCAGTATTTT.

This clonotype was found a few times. CDR3 nucleotide sequence: TGTGCCAGCAGTCCGGCTGGAGGGGGAAGCAATCAGCCCCAGCATTTT. As protein: CASSPAGGGSNQPQHF. The rearrangement uses TRBV7-2 and TRBJ1-5; D is possibly TRBD1 (6 bases). The CDR3 extends over 16 amino acids. Trimming took 6 bases from V and 1 from J, leaving 16 bases between them. Per the germline V gene, CDR1 is SGHTA and CDR2 is FQGNSA.